Below are 15 T cell receptor beta chains sequenced from a single sample in a study of response to subunit inactivated influenza vaccine (dated by TCRdb to 2016 to 2018). The library was prepared using RT-PCR. Sequencing was carried out with an Illumina HiSeq 2500. TCRdb reanalyzed the raw reads on its own, using fastp at Q25 for trimming and MiXCR for clone calling, and kept in-frame beta chains. Each record represents a unique CDR3 protein, reported with the most common genes and DNA among its rows. This sample lists 430,000 or so distinct CDR3 sequences; around 9.9% were detected once. Of the sample, approximately 12% falls within the top ten clones. The label giving this sample's time point can be read as: approximately 45 days after influenza vaccine administration. The starting material was PBMCs from blood, obtained roughly 48 days after vaccination. These receptors were collected from a man aged 50 to 59 who received an inactivated influenza vaccine. Donor details come from another sample of the same person, matched by shared clones.

The chain carries TRBV11-2 and TRBJ2-7; 13 nucleotides align to TRBD2. CDR1 SGHAT and CDR2 FQNNGV come from the germline V gene. With 1 base clipped from V and 3 bases from J, the junction kept 15 bases outside the gene matches. CDR3 length equals 20 residues. CDR3 DNA: TGTGCCAGCAGCTTAGTTGCCGAAACTAGCGGGAGGGCCTCATACTACGAGCAGTACTTC. This sequence encodes CASSLVAETSGRASYYEQYF. The whole variable domain, filled in from reference TRBV11-2 and TRBJ2-7, reads EAGVAQSPRYKIIEKRQSVAFWCNPISGHATLYWYQQILGQGPKLLIQFQNNGVVDDSQLPKDRFSAERLKGVDSTLKIQPAKLEDSAVYLCASSLVAETSGRASYYEQYFGPGTRLTVT.

There are a few counts of this clonotype. The J gene is TRBJ2-3, the V gene TRBV28; 8 nucleotides align to TRBD2. V shed 10 bases, J shed 4 bases, and the junction held 13 bases outside the gene matches. Germline-derived CDR1 and CDR2 are MDHEN and SYDVKM. The CDR3 has 15 amino acids. The CDR3 reads CATEGPGLVPDTQYF. In DNA, the CDR3 is TGTGCCACCGAGGGGCCGGGACTAGTCCCAGATACGCAGTATTTT.

This clonotype was seen ten or more times. The chain has TRBV20-1 and TRBJ1-1; weak D call: TRBD1 (5 bases). V gave up 3 bases and J gave up 2 bases, with 10 bases separating them. The CDR3 has 13 amino acids. The germline V gene has CDR1 DFQATT and CDR2 SNEGSKA (reference sequence). The CDR3 reads CSASRQINTEAFF. Here the CDR3 DNA reads TGCAGTGCTAGTCGACAGATAAACACTGAAGCTTTCTTT.

The chain joins TRBV11-3 to TRBJ2-1; a weak D match, TRBD1 (6 bases). Per germline, CDR1 SGHNT and CDR2 YENEEA. Trimming shortened V by 1 base and J by 0 bases, and 10 bases separated the two germline ends. CDR3 size: 16 residues. The DNA for the CDR3 is TGTGCCAGCAGCTTAGCCCGGACAGCCTCCTACAATGAGCAGTTCTTC. Translating gives CASSLARTASYNEQFF. The entire variable domain, with the rest obtained from reference TRBV11-3 and TRBJ2-1, is as follows: EAGVVQSPRYKIIEKKQPVAFWCNPISGHNTLYWYLQNLGQGPELLIRYENEEAVDDSQLPKDRFSAERLKGVDSTLKIQPAELGDSAVYLCASSLARTASYNEQFFGPGTRLTVL.

There are many counts of this clonotype. The chain joins TRBV12-3 or TRBV12-4 to TRBJ2-7; TRBD1 is a possible D gene (5 bases). The CDR3 runs 13 residues. V dropped 8 bases and J dropped 0 bases, with 11 bases sitting between them. The CDR3 here is CASARALSYEQYF. The CDR3 nucleotides are TGTGCCAGCGCCAGGGCACTCTCCTACGAGCAGTACTTC.

This clonotype has a count of ten or more. The chain is built from TRBV7-8 and TRBJ2-2; 7 nucleotides line up with TRBD2. The CDR3 runs 15 residues. CDR1 is SGHVS, CDR2 FQNEAQ, per germline. J lost 7 bases, V lost 5 bases, and 10 bases had no gene match. CDR3 coding DNA: TGTGCCAGCAGCGAAACGCGGCTAGCGGTCGGGGAGCTGTTTTTT. Amino acid sequence: CASSETRLAVGELFF. The variable domain in full, with the rest retrieved from reference TRBV7-8 and TRBJ2-2, is GAGVSQSPRYKVAKRGQDVALRCDPISGHVSLFWYQQALGQGPEFLTYFQNEAQLDKSGLPSDRFFAERPEGSVSTLKIQRTQQEDSAVYLCASSETRLAVGELFFGEGSRLTVL.

The chain joins TRBV2 to TRBJ2-5; 7 bases line up with TRBD2. CDR3 length: 13 residues. Germline V gene sequence: CDR1 SNHLY, CDR2 FYNNEI. Trimming cost V 8 bases and J 2 bases; bases outside gene matches: 5. Here the CDR3 reads CASAGLSQETQYF. The CDR3 coding sequence is TGTGCCAGCGCGGGACTATCACAAGAGACCCAGTACTTC.

The chain joins TRBV20-1 to TRBJ2-1, with 11 bases that match TRBD2. Germline V gives CDR1 DFQATT, CDR2 SNEGSKA (reference sequence). This CDR3 is 13 amino acids long. Germline trimming cut 5 bases from V and 3 bases from J; bases unmatched to any gene: 0. CDR3 sequence reads: CSAGTSGYNEQFF. The CDR3 bases are TGCAGTGCTGGGACTAGCGGCTACAATGAGCAGTTCTTC.

The chain employs TRBV15 and TRBJ1-5; the match to TRBD1 covers 7 bases. Germline-derived CDR1 and CDR2 are LNHNV and YYDKDF (reference sequence). CDR3 length equals 13 residues. J gave up 7 bases and V 6 bases, and 6 bases lay outside the gene matches. CDR3 DNA: TGTGCCACCAGTTGGGGACAGAAACAGCCCCAGCATTTT. This gives the protein CATSWGQKQPQHF.

The V gene is TRBV15, the J gene TRBJ1-1; a possible D gene is TRBD1 (5 bases). The CDR3 is made up of 15 amino acids. The germline CDR1 and CDR2 sequences are LNHNV and YYDKDF (reference sequence). V was trimmed by 0 bases and J by 1 base, leaving 9 bases between them. This chain's CDR3 is CATSRDRRGNTEAFF. The CDR3 nucleotides are TGTGCCACCAGCAGAGATCGGAGGGGGAACACTGAAGCTTTCTTT.

This sequence joins TRBV6-5 and TRBJ1-2; 8 bases map to TRBD1. Germline trimming cut 2 bases from V and 8 bases from J; bases unmatched to any gene: 13. This CDR3 has 16 residues. The germline V gene has CDR1 MNHEY and CDR2 SVGAGI. The CDR3 loop is CASSYQTGQGPQGYTF. The CDR3 DNA reads as TGTGCCAGCAGTTACCAAACTGGACAGGGCCCGCAAGGCTACACCTTC.

Ten or more counts support this clonotype. The rearrangement links TRBV5-1 to TRBJ2-7; TRBD1 might be the D (5 bases). The CDR3 covers 14 residues. Germline V gene sequence: CDR1 SGHRS, CDR2 YFSETQ. V lost 4 bases to trimming and J lost 0 bases, with 11 bases between them. The CDR3 reads CASSVSGNSYEQYF. As DNA, the CDR3 is TGCGCCAGCAGCGTCTCAGGGAACTCCTACGAGCAGTACTTC.

This clonotype came up a few times. The chain employs TRBV11-1 and TRBJ2-2, with 10 bases aligning to TRBD2. Trimming took 1 base from V and 1 from J; bases not matched to a gene: 9. Germline-derived CDR1 and CDR2 are SGHAT and FQDESV (reference sequence). There are 19 residues in the CDR3. Here the CDR3 DNA reads TGTGCCAGCAGCTTAGGCCTAGCGGGAGCCCCAATGAACACCGGGGAGCTGTTTTTT. The encoded protein is CASSLGLAGAPMNTGELFF.

This chain's CDR3 is CASSLDISYEQYF. The DNA of the CDR3 is TGTGCCAGCAGCTTGGACATTTCCTACGAGCAGTACTTC. The chain uses TRBV7-9 and TRBJ2-7; TRBD1 might be the D (5 bases). Trimming removed 3 bases from V and 1 base from J, with 7 bases in between. The CDR3 is 13 amino acids. Germline V gives CDR1 SEHNR, CDR2 FQNEAQ (reference sequence).

This chain uses TRBV28 with TRBJ2-1; D tentatively reads TRBD1 or TRBD2 (5 bases each). Germline CDR1 reads MDHEN; CDR2 reads SYDVKM. Trimming took off 3 bases at V and 3 bases at J, with 15 bases between the two ends. This CDR3 region has 16 residues. The CDR3 sequence: CASSFSRDPLYNEQFF. CDR3 bases: TGTGCCAGCAGTTTCTCTCGGGACCCCCTCTACAATGAGCAGTTCTTC.